This T cell receptor beta chain was found in a study of low-dose radiotherapy and immunotherapy resistance in tumors. The V and J ends lost 0 bases and 7 bases respectively, with 16 bases between them. This CDR3 has 15 residues. The germline V gene has CDR1 SGHDN and CDR2 FVKESK. Ten or more counts support this clonotype. Noted time point: before trial treatment. Along with nivolumab and ipilimumab, donors received aspirin, low-dose cyclophosphamide and low-dose radiotherapy. Eligible patients had advanced solid tumors lacking tumor-infiltrating lymphocytes. Primers used for first-strand cDNA, a TRAV- and TRBV-specific set, covered both alpha and beta chains. Amplification of TCRs used a constant-region primer and V-primer adapter for 20 PCR cycles. TCRdb re-analysed the reads in MiXCR, keeping a single row per CDR3 protein. The table lists some 57,000 distinct CDR3 sequences, 25% of them singletons.

V and J are TRBV14 and TRBJ2-7; D is perhaps TRBD2 (6 bases). The sequences come from PBMCs, collected before treatment. The clonotype originates from a male donor with prostate cancer. The CDR3 is CASSQDHGGLREQYF. CDR3 nucleotides: TGTGCCAGCAGCCAAGATCACGGGGGTTTGAGGGAGCAGTACTTC.